These 32 T cell receptor beta chains were all obtained from the same sample, sequenced in a study of technical replicates of blood from several donors. Clones were read by immunoSEQ multiplex PCR, and TCRdb kept only the in-frame ones, dropping some. Of tens of thousands of clones in the sample, 98% were seen once. The sequenced sample consisted of T cells isolated from PBMCs. The receptors derive from a human donor in good health.

This chain connects TRBV6-5 to TRBJ2-1; 8 bases are a match to TRBD1. V lost 2 bases to trimming and J lost 8 bases; unmatched junction nucleotides: 5. This CDR3 spans 14 amino acids. The germline V gene encodes CDR1 MNHEY and CDR2 SVGAGI. In DNA form, the CDR3 reads TGTGCCAGCAGTTACAGTCCAGGGGGCGATGAGCAGTTCTTC. It translates to CASSYSPGGDEQFF.

The chain uses TRBV5-1 and TRBJ2-2, with D tentatively TRBD2 (7 bases). In germline, CDR1 is SGHRS, CDR2 YFSETQ. V was clipped by 2 bases and J by 5 bases, with 16 bases between them. The CDR3 has 16 amino acids. The CDR3 nucleotides read TGCGCCAGCAGCTTACGGGGGGCGGCGGAGACCGGGGAGCTGTTTTTT. Amino acids: CASSLRGAAETGELFF.

This clone has only one observation. The chain is built from TRBV28 and TRBJ1-2, with unresolved D. Germline V gene lookup returns CDR1 MDHEN and CDR2 SYDVKM. CDR3 length equals 15 residues. Trimming removed 2 bases from V and 2 bases from J, with 12 bases in between. CDR3 residues: CASSLVIGENYGYTF. CDR3 coding DNA: TGTGCCAGCAGTTTAGTGATCGGGGAGAACTATGGCTACACCTTC.

The chain couples TRBV15 to TRBJ2-1, with 7 bases aligning to TRBD2. The V and J ends lost 1 base and 9 bases, in that order; junction bases with no gene match: 9. The CDR3 loop spans 15 amino acids. Germline CDR1 is LNHNV and CDR2 is YYDKDF (reference sequence). CDR3 region: CATSRGTSFPPEQFF. The CDR3 DNA sequence: TGTGCCACCAGCAGAGGGACTAGTTTTCCCCCTGAGCAGTTCTTC.

This sequence joins TRBV7-9 and TRBJ1-2, with TRBD1 identical over 8 bases. This CDR3 is built from 15 residues. The V gene end was trimmed by 2 bases and the J gene end by 3 bases; junction bases not matched to a gene: 5. From germline, CDR1 is SEHNR and CDR2 FQNEAQ (reference sequence). The CDR3: CASSLSRGRDYGYTF. The DNA for the CDR3 is TGTGCCAGCAGCTTATCCAGGGGGCGGGACTATGGCTACACCTTC.

V gene TRBV13 combines with J gene TRBJ2-3; no clear D gene. The CDR3 has 11 amino acids. Between the trimmed V and J ends, which lost 4 bases and 5 bases, there was a span of 4 bases. From germline, CDR1 is PRHDT and CDR2 FYEKMQ (reference sequence). DNA for the CDR3: TGTGCCAGCAGCTCCTTAGATACGCAGTATTTT. Protein: CASSSLDTQYF.

The rearrangement joins TRBV6-1 to TRBJ2-2; possible D gene TRBD1, 5 bases. The CDR3 runs 15 residues. V lost 2 bases, J lost 4 bases, and 11 bases lay in between. The V gene's germline CDR1 is MNHNS and CDR2 SASEGT. CDR3 sequence: CASSEIQVRTGELFF. CDR3 nucleotide sequence: TGTGCCAGCAGTGAAATACAGGTGCGCACCGGGGAGCTGTTTTTT.

The chain has TRBV29-1 and TRBJ2-3; 11 positions agree with TRBD2. Germline V gives CDR1 SQVTM, CDR2 ANQGSEA. CDR3 length equals 14 residues. The J segment lost 2 bases and the V segment lost 7 bases, leaving 5 bases of the junction unmatched. CDR3 loop: CSARLAGITDTQYF. The DNA for the CDR3 is TGCAGCGCCCGACTAGCGGGGATCACAGATACGCAGTATTTT.

A single count supports this clone. The chain joins TRBV5-6 to TRBJ2-5; D might be TRBD1 (5 bases). CDR1 is SGHDT, CDR2 YYEEEE, per germline. Trimming removed 1 base from V and 5 bases from J, with 9 bases in between. There are 13 residues in the CDR3. CDR3 nucleotide sequence: TGTGCCAGCAGCTTGAGGGGTGGGGAGACCCAGTACTTC. Protein product: CASSLRGGETQYF.

The chain carries TRBV4-1 and TRBJ2-3, with D possibly matching TRBD2 (5 bases). V was cut by 4 bases and J by 0 bases, with 17 bases left in between. Germline CDR1 reads MGHRA; CDR2 reads YSYEKL. CDR3 length equals 17 residues. CDR3 sequence: CASSRLTSPPSTDTQYF. CDR3 DNA sequence: TGCGCCAGCAGCCGACTAACTAGTCCGCCTAGCACAGATACGCAGTATTTT.

The chain links TRBV5-6 to TRBJ2-7, with 7 bases fitting TRBD1. The V and J ends lost 4 bases and 3 bases, in that order; junction bases with no gene match: 10. The CDR3 totals 15 residues. The germline CDR1 and CDR2 sequences are SGHDT and YYEEEE. The CDR3 is CASSPQDRPYYEQYF. CDR3 sequence (DNA): TGTGCCAGCAGCCCCCAGGACAGGCCCTACTACGAGCAGTACTTC.

This chain joins TRBV6-1 and TRBJ1-1; D might be TRBD1 (5 bases). Germline values: CDR1 MNHNS, CDR2 SASEGT. There are 19 residues in the CDR3. Deletions cut 4 bases from V and 3 bases from J, with 27 bases between. The CDR3 is CASSVGGAGPSKRDTEAFF. CDR3 nucleotide sequence: TGTGCCAGCAGTGTTGGTGGGGCAGGGCCCTCTAAAAGGGACACTGAAGCTTTCTTT.

The chain carries TRBV7-2 and TRBJ1-2; D uncertain. Germline-derived CDR1 and CDR2 are SGHTA and FQGNSA. The CDR3 totals 15 residues. V lost 0 bases and J lost 4, with 12 bases in between. CDR3 nucleotide sequence: TGTGCCAGCAGCTTAGCGGAGGTCAGGAGCTATGGCTACACCTTC. Encoded protein: CASSLAEVRSYGYTF.

This rearrangement joins TRBV29-1 to TRBJ1-2, with D perhaps TRBD1 (5 bases). The germline V gene encodes CDR1 SQVTM and CDR2 ANQGSEA. V lost 4 bases to trimming and J lost 1 base, with 25 bases between them. This CDR3 is built from 18 residues. The CDR3 loop reads CSVVGGQLGRGYNYGYTF. The CDR3 DNA sequence: TGCAGCGTTGTAGGAGGCCAGCTTGGTCGGGGGTATAACTATGGCTACACCTTC.

V is TRBV30 and J is TRBJ2-7; 7 positions agree with TRBD1. In germline, CDR1 is GTSNPN, CDR2 SVGIG (reference sequence). This CDR3 is built from 16 residues. V lost 6 bases, J lost 6 bases, and 20 bases stayed unmatched. The CDR3 DNA is TGTGCCTGTTCTTTCCTTCCTACAGGGGTGGTCGGCGAGCAGTACTTC. Amino acid sequence: CACSFLPTGVVGEQYF.

Written as DNA, the CDR3 is TGTGCCAGCAGTGAAGTAGCAGGGACTGGCTATGGCTACACCTTC. As protein: CASSEVAGTGYGYTF. The chain carries TRBV6-1 and TRBJ1-2; D might be TRBD1 (5 bases). V dropped 1 base and J dropped 4 bases, with 13 bases sitting between them. The CDR3 is made up of 15 amino acids. Germline lookup yields CDR1 MNHNS and CDR2 SASEGT.

The chain is built from TRBV27 and TRBJ2-2; a possible D gene is TRBD1 (6 bases). The CDR3 runs 17 residues. The germline gives CDR1 MNHEY, CDR2 SMNVEV (reference sequence). Between the trimmed V and J ends, which lost 4 bases and 4 bases, there was a span of 19 bases. CDR3 DNA: TGTGCCAGCAGTTCCGCGCCGGACAGTAGAAGCACCGGGGAGCTGTTTTTT. Amino acid sequence: CASSSAPDSRSTGELFF.

This chain connects TRBV30 to TRBJ2-7; the match to TRBD1 covers 9 bases. Germline V CDR1 and CDR2: GTSNPN, SVGIG (reference sequence). This CDR3 is 15 amino acids long. Here the CDR3 DNA reads TGTGCTGGAGGGGGACAGGGTCGAAGGCCCTACGAGCAGTACTTC. The encoded protein is CAGGGQGRRPYEQYF.

The table lists this clone with a count of one. The rearrangement joins TRBV25-1 to TRBJ2-2, with TRBD2 matching 11 bases. The trim removed 5 bases at V and 3 bases at J, leaving 2 bases unmatched. The CDR3 runs 15 residues. CDR1 is MGHDK and CDR2 is SYGVNS in the germline V gene. CDR3 sequence reads: CASSILAGDTGELFF. In nucleotides, the CDR3 is TGTGCCAGCAGTATACTAGCGGGAGACACCGGGGAGCTGTTTTTT.

The rearrangement joins TRBV28 to TRBJ2-2; 7 bases agree with TRBD2. Germline V gives CDR1 MDHEN, CDR2 SYDVKM. The J segment lost 2 bases and the V segment lost 7 bases, leaving 7 bases of the junction unmatched. The CDR3 length is 15 residues. In DNA, the CDR3 is TGTGCCAGCACCCCTCTAGCGGTTAACACCGGGGAGCTGTTTTTT. Translation: CASTPLAVNTGELFF.

The rearrangement uses TRBV6-5 and TRBJ1-4; D may be TRBD1 (6 bases). The CDR3 loop spans 13 amino acids. V was shortened by 8 bases and J by 6 bases, with 13 bases between the two germline ends. The V gene's germline CDR1 is MNHEY and CDR2 SVGAGI. This CDR3 reads CASGGQLHEKLFF. In nucleotides, the CDR3 is TGTGCCAGCGGAGGACAGCTTCATGAAAAACTGTTTTTT.

V usage is TRBV2 and J usage is TRBJ2-1; 12 nucleotides line up with TRBD2. Germline V gene sequence: CDR1 SNHLY, CDR2 FYNNEI. The CDR3 runs to 16 residues. V was pared by 6 bases and J by 4 bases, with 7 bases of the junction left unmatched. CDR3 sequence reads: CASRSTGLAGYNEQFF. In DNA, the CDR3 is TGTGCCAGCAGATCGACCGGACTAGCGGGATACAATGAGCAGTTCTTC.

The rearrangement joins TRBV4-1 to TRBJ1-5; possible D gene TRBD1, 6 bases. Germline CDR1 reads MGHRA; CDR2 reads YSYEKL. V was clipped by 0 bases and J by 7 bases, with 13 bases between them. The CDR3 runs 15 residues. Written as DNA, the CDR3 is TGCGCCAGCAGCCAAGATCGGGGCAGGGGCCAGCCCCAGCATTTT. Translated: CASSQDRGRGQPQHF.

This chain uses TRBV2 with TRBJ1-1; D is perhaps TRBD1 (6 bases). The CDR3 has 13 residues. The germline V gene encodes CDR1 SNHLY and CDR2 FYNNEI. The V end lost 7 bases, the J end lost 1 base, and 10 bases lay between the germline ends. This CDR3 reads CASTQQGNTEAFF. CDR3 DNA: TGTGCCAGCACCCAACAGGGGAACACTGAAGCTTTCTTT.

J is TRBJ1-1 and V is TRBV19; tentative D call: TRBD1 (6 bases). CDR1 and CDR2 (germline): LNHDA, SQIVND (reference sequence). The CDR3 length is 16 residues. V was cut by 7 bases and J by 6 bases, with 24 bases left in between. In DNA form, the CDR3 reads TGTGCCAGTACCCGGGGGGCCGGGGGCGCGTTCGCTGAAGCTTTCTTT. Amino acids: CASTRGAGGAFAEAFF.

The genes are TRBV5-5 and TRBJ1-1, with 7 bases matching TRBD1. The V and J ends lost 1 base and 7 bases, in that order; junction bases with no gene match: 1. CDR1 SGHKS and CDR2 YYEKEE come from the germline V gene (reference sequence). The CDR3 has 12 amino acids. In DNA form, the CDR3 reads TGTGCCAGCAGCTTGTGGGACAGTGAAGCTTTCTTT. This translates into CASSLWDSEAFF.

The chain uses TRBV28 and TRBJ1-2; D possibly corresponds to TRBD1 (6 bases). Trimming removed 2 bases from V and 8 bases from J, with 15 bases in between. The germline CDR1 and CDR2 sequences are MDHEN and SYDVKM. The CDR3 is 14 residues long. As DNA, the CDR3 is TGTGCCAGCAGTTTAAACACAGGGCTGGAAGGCTACACCTTC. Protein: CASSLNTGLEGYTF.

The genes are TRBV14 and TRBJ2-3; D remains unclear. The germline V gene has CDR1 SGHDN and CDR2 FVKESK. Trimming cost V 4 bases and J 6 bases, with 5 bases left between them. This CDR3 region has 11 residues. The CDR3 DNA is TGTGCCAGCAGCCTCGGGGATACGCAGTATTTT. It codes for CASSLGDTQYF. The variable domain in full, with the rest retrieved from reference TRBV14 and TRBJ2-3, is EAGVTQFPSHSVIEKGQTVTLRCDPISGHDNLYWYRRVMGKEIKFLLHFVKESKQDESGMPNNRFLAERTGGTYSTLKVQPAELEDSGVYFCASSLGDTQYFGPGTRLTVL.

This CDR3 reads CASSDPPRYEQYF. DNA of the CDR3: TGTGCCAGCAGTGACCCCCCTCGGTACGAGCAGTACTTC. The chain has TRBV25-1 and TRBJ2-7, with D hard to call. V lost 3 bases, J lost 4 bases, and 10 bases lay in between. The CDR3 extends over 13 amino acids. Looked up from germline, CDR1 is MGHDK and CDR2 is SYGVNS.

This clone has a single count. This chain uses TRBV2 with TRBJ2-1; D may be TRBD1 (6 bases). Germline assignment: CDR1 SNHLY and CDR2 FYNNEI. The CDR3 consists of 14 residues. Trimming pared 5 bases from V and 3 bases from J, leaving 11 bases between. CDR3 coding DNA: TGTGCCAGCAGTATTGTGGACAGCTACAATGAGCAGTTCTTC. Translated: CASSIVDSYNEQFF. The full variable domain, with the rest looked up from reference TRBV2 and TRBJ2-1, is EPEVTQTPSHQVTQMGQEVILRCVPISNHLYFYWYRQILGQKVEFLVSFYNNEISEKSEIFDDQFSVERPDGSNFTLKIRSTKLEDSAMYFCASSIVDSYNEQFFGPGTRLTVL.

The chain uses TRBV2 and TRBJ1-1, with D unresolved. The CDR3 is 15 residues long. Germline CDR1 is SNHLY and CDR2 is FYNNEI. Trimming cost V 3 bases and J 4 bases, with 15 bases left between them. CDR3: CASSDGRGRRTEAFF. CDR3 bases: TGTGCCAGCAGTGATGGCCGGGGTCGGCGCACTGAAGCTTTCTTT. The complete variable domain, with remaining parts taken from reference TRBV2 and TRBJ1-1, reads EPEVTQTPSHQVTQMGQEVILRCVPISNHLYFYWYRQILGQKVEFLVSFYNNEISEKSEIFDDQFSVERPDGSNFTLKIRSTKLEDSAMYFCASSDGRGRRTEAFFGQGTRLTVV.

This chain joins TRBV9 and TRBJ1-2, with D perhaps matching TRBD1 (6 bases). This CDR3 spans 13 amino acids. Trimming took 3 bases from V and 7 from J, leaving 13 bases between them. Germline lookup yields CDR1 SGDLS and CDR2 YYNGEE. The CDR3 region is CASSASTGRGYTF. DNA of the CDR3: TGTGCCAGCAGCGCCTCTACAGGGCGTGGCTACACCTTC. The full variable domain, with the rest looked up from reference TRBV9 and TRBJ1-2, is DSGVTQTPKHLITATGQRVTLRCSPRSGDLSVYWYQQSLDQGLQFLIQYYNGEERAKGNILERFSAQQFPDLHSELNLSSLELGDSALYFCASSASTGRGYTFGSGTRLTVV.